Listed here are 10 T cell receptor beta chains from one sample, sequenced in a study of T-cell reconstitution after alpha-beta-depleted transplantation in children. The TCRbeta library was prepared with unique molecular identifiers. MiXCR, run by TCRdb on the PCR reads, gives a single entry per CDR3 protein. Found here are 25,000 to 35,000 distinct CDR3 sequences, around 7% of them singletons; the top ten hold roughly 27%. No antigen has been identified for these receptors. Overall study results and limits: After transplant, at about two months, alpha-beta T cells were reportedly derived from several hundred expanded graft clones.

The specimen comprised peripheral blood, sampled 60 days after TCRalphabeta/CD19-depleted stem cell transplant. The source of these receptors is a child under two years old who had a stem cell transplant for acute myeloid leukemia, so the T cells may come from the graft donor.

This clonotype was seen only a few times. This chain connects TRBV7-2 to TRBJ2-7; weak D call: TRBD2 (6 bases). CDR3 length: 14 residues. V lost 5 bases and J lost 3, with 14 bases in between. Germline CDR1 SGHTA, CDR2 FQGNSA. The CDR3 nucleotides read TGTGCCAGCAGCCCGGGAGTGAGACACTACGAGCAGTACTTC. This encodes CASSPGVRHYEQYF.

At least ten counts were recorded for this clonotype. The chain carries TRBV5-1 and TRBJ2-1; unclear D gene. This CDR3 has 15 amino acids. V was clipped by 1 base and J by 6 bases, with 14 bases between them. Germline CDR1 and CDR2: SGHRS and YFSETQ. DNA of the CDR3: TGCGCCAGCAGCTTGCTATCACCCTACGGCAATGAGCAGTTCTTC. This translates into CASSLLSPYGNEQFF. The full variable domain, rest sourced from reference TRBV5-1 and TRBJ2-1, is KAGVTQTPRYLIKTRGQQVTLSCSPISGHRSVSWYQQTPGQGLQFLFEYFSETQRNKGNFPGRFSGRQFSNSRSEMNVSTLELGDSALYLCASSLLSPYGNEQFFGPGTRLTVL.

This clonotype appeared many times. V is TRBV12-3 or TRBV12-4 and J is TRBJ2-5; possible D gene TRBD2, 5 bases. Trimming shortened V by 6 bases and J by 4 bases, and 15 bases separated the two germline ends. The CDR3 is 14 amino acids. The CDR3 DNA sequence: TGTGCCAGCAGCAAACTAGACCCGGGAGAGACCCAGTACTTC. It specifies CASSKLDPGETQYF.

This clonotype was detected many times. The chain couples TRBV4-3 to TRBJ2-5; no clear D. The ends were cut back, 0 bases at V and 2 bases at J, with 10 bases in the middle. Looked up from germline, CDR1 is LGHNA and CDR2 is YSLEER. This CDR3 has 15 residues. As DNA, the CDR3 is TGCGCCAGCAGCCAAGATGACGACTTTCAAGAGACCCAGTACTTC. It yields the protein CASSQDDDFQETQYF.

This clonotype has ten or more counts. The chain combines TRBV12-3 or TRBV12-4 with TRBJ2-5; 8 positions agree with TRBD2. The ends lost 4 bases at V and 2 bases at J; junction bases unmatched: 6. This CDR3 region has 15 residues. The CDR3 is CASSSSGRPQETQYF. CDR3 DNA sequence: TGTGCCAGCAGTTCAAGCGGGAGACCACAAGAGACCCAGTACTTC.

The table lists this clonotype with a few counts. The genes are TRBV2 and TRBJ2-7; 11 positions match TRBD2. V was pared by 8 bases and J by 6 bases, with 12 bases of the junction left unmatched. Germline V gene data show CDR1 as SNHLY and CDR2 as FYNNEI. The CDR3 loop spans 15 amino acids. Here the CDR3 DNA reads TGTGCCAGCCCTGAGGGGCTAGCGGGAGGAACCGAGCAGTACTTC. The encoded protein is CASPEGLAGGTEQYF.

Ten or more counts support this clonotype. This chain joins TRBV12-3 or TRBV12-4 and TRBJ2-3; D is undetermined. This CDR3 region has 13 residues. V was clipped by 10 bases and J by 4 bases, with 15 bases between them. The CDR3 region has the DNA TGTGCCATCGACGCGAATTTGGCAGATACGCAGTATTTT. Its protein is CAIDANLADTQYF.

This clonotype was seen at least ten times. CDR3 loop: CASSEDGILGRNYGYTF. The CDR3 DNA reads as TGTGCCAGCAGTGAAGATGGTATTCTCGGCAGGAACTATGGCTACACCTTC. The chain combines TRBV2 with TRBJ1-2; the D is unclear. The CDR3 spans 17 residues. V was clipped by 1 base and J by 2 bases, with 17 bases between them. CDR1 is SNHLY and CDR2 is FYNNEI in the germline V gene.

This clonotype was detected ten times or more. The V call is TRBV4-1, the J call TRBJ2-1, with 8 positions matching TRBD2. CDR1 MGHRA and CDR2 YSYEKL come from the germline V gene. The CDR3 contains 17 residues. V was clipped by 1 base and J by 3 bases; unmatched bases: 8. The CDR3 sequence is CASSQGGTSPFYNEQFF. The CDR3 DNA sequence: TGCGCCAGCAGCCAAGGGGGGACTAGTCCCTTCTACAATGAGCAGTTCTTC.

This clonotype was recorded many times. This CDR3 reads CASSTSAGDIQYF. The CDR3, as DNA: TGTGCCAGCAGTACCTCCGCCGGGGACATTCAGTACTTC. The chain employs TRBV6-1 and TRBJ2-4; D may be TRBD2 (5 bases). Trimming took 5 bases from V and 8 from J, leaving 13 bases between them. The CDR3 has 13 residues. CDR1 is MNHNS and CDR2 is SASEGT in the germline V gene.